The clone carrying this T cell receptor (delta chain) was detected only a few times. Germline-derived CDR1 and CDR2 are TSWWSYY and QGS. With 0 bases removed from V and 3 bases from J, the gap between germline ends came to 23 bases. This CDR3 spans 19 amino acids. This sample stems from a study of gamma-delta chains in newborns, infants, children. Study in general: Microbial exposure reportedly drives polyclonal innate γδ T cell expansion after birth.

With CATT, TCRdb re-called clones from the reads. The top ten hold about 15% of the sample, which has a few thousand delta-chain clones, approximately 50% seen once. Input material: blood. The genes are TRDV1 and TRDJ1; TRDD2 is a possible D gene (5 bases). This TCR derives from a child who received the measles vaccine. The CDR3 region is CALGELSDGPYLYADKLIF. In DNA, the CDR3 is TGTGCTCTTGGGGAACTGTCCGACGGTCCCTACTTGTACGCCGATAAACTCATCTTT.